The clone carrying this T cell receptor (beta chain) was observed at least ten times. Its target is unknown. It was with a sample-barcoded 5' primer and a J-beta primer mix that a second PCR of about 6 to 12 cycles was run. Every cDNA was tagged by a template-switch adaptor with 12 random nucleotides. Each of the samples gave a minimum of 2.5 million paired-end reads that contained CDR3. TCRdb used MiXCR to reprocess the 5' RACE reads, holding one entry per CDR3 protein. The repertoire holds around 870,000 distinct CDR3 sequences, 29% seen once, with approximately 15% in the top ten. This sample stems from a study of blood T cells in healthy people across ages. Broader study findings: Among long-lived donors, naive CD4+ cells were more numerous and diversity higher than in aged donors.

Per the germline V gene, CDR1 is SGHDN and CDR2 is FVKESK. V trimming: 0 bases; J trimming: 4 bases; junction bases outside the gene matches: 1. The CDR3 runs 15 residues. The clonotype was recovered from a woman aged 80 or over in good health. This chain uses TRBV14 with TRBJ2-1; TRBD2 matches 9 bases. What was sequenced was blood. This chain's CDR3 is CASSQESGGYNEQFF. The CDR3, as DNA: TGTGCCAGCAGCCAAGAGAGCGGGGGGTACAATGAGCAGTTCTTC.